These T cell receptor beta chains were read from a single sample in a study of beta chain features in type 1 diabetes. This table comes from immunoSEQ multiplex PCR, and its TCRdb copy is limited to in-frame clones, with some not included. Here the sample spans roughly 60,000 clones, approximately 59% being singletons. The source material was Tregs from blood. These TCRs come from a woman aged 18-29 years in good health. Each CDR3 is given without its conserved first and last residue. Fields, in order: D gene, V gene, J gene, CDR3 protein. A D gene is named only where the DNA matches it firmly.

TRBD1	TRBV15	NA	ATSRGGGRAYEQY
NA	TRBV5-1	TRBJ1-1	ASSLDPGADTEAF
NA	TRBV4-2	TRBJ2-5	ASSQRGGETQY
NA	TRBV9	TRBJ2-5	ASSSMGGARETQY
TRBD1	TRBV5-1	TRBJ1-2	ASSPRPPGQGFSYGYT
NA	TRBV5-1	TRBJ1-1	ASSFSDVANTEAF
TRBD1	TRBV5-1	TRBJ1-1	ASSPGQGINTEAF
NA	TRBV5-1	TRBJ2-7	ASSLGIPSGYEQY
NA	TRBV2	TRBJ2-3	ASIHQRPSTDTQY
NA	TRBV15	TRBJ1-2	ATSRIYMRGAGGYT
TRBD2	TRBV27	TRBJ2-1	ASSFSGVDNEQF
TRBD2	TRBV29-1	TRBJ2-3	SVLAGSTDTQY
TRBD2	TRBV2	TRBJ2-3	ASSSRLAGGPGSDTQY
NA	TRBV6-5	TRBJ1-6	ASKAVHSPLH
TRBD2	TRBV7-2	TRBJ2-3	ASSFGSGRGADTQY
TRBD1	TRBV19	TRBJ2-2	ASRTGGFGELF
TRBD1	TRBV5-1	TRBJ1-1	ASSLDRGITEAF
NA	TRBV19	TRBJ2-2	ASSTWTDKNTGELF
NA	TRBV5-1	TRBJ1-4	ASSGQGGEKLF
NA	TRBV7-3	TRBJ1-6	ASSPGQNSPLH
TRBD2	TRBV5-1	TRBJ2-5	ASRTSGGETQY
TRBD1	TRBV7-2	TRBJ1-3	ASSPPGQGVDTIY
NA	TRBV7-6	TRBJ1-6	ASSAVPGTYNSPLH
TRBD1	TRBV6-5	TRBJ2-7	ASTRGLEQY
TRBD1	TRBV5-6	TRBJ1-2	ASSFFGQVFNGYT
NA	TRBV29-1	TRBJ2-7	SVESLYSYEQY
TRBD2	TRBV13	TRBJ2-3	ASSPAALARTTDTQY
NA	TRBV19	TRBJ2-2	ASSIPGLPTGELF
NA	TRBV4-1	TRBJ1-1	ASSQDRTGTEAF
TRBD1	TRBV11-1	TRBJ2-5	ASSLAGTGVETQY
TRBD2	TRBV30	TRBJ2-1	AWSRREWDEQF
TRBD1	TRBV5-1	TRBJ2-3	ASSQQGIGTDTQY
NA	TRBV18	TRBJ1-2	ASSIQATGGYT
TRBD2	TRBV19	TRBJ2-3	ASSRREAYTQY
TRBD1	TRBV7-2	TRBJ2-1	ASSLGQGGNEQF
TRBD2	TRBV2	TRBJ2-1	ASTQFSGGNEQF
TRBD1	TRBV4-1	TRBJ2-7	ASSQPGQGLYEQY
NA	TRBV27	TRBJ1-1	ASSPRGANTEAF
TRBD2	TRBV2	TRBJ2-3	ASRGGTSGGTDTQY
NA	TRBV5-4	TRBJ2-2	ASSSIASWDGELF
NA	TRBV7-2	NA	ASSLLTVFGEQY
NA	TRBV7-9	TRBJ2-7	ASSRIPVDEQY
TRBD1	TRBV7-2	TRBJ2-3	ASSPPRDRGGDTQY
TRBD2	TRBV7-2	TRBJ2-1	ASSREGGGFYEQF
NA	TRBV30	TRBJ2-7	ACRTVTRYYEQY
TRBD2	TRBV25-1	TRBJ2-7	ASSDGGVFEQY
NA	TRBV19	TRBJ1-5	ASSTGTNQPQH
NA	TRBV28	TRBJ2-7	ASKTKGDEQY
NA	TRBV30	TRBJ2-1	AWKRGGAVNEQF
NA	TRBV2	TRBJ2-7	ASLSPGGEQY
NA	TRBV5-1	TRBJ1-2	ASSENSGYGYT
TRBD1	TRBV13	TRBJ2-7	ASSFRGRGWY
NA	TRBV6-1	TRBJ2-7	ASSVVGTESSYEQY
NA	TRBV28	TRBJ1-2	ASSLGGRGYT